Here is one T cell receptor (beta chain) with its context. This entry comes from a study of control samples from healthy donors and cancer patients. CDR1 and CDR2 (germline): LNHDA, SQIVND (reference sequence). The CDR3 length is 16 residues. The junction had 8 bases not matched to a gene; V was cut back by 5 bases and J by 0 bases. TCRdb keeps only in-frame clones here, not all; method: immunoSEQ multiplex PCR. The sample lists 65,000 to 100,000 clones; 90% to 95% were seen once. The chain is built from TRBV19 and TRBJ2-7, with 9 bases lining up with TRBD1. This sequence was found in a man in his fifties or sixties in good health. The material sequenced was blood. CDR3 coding DNA: TGTGCCAGTAGTGGTAGGGGACAGGGTAGCTCCTACGAGCAGTACTTC. Amino acids: CASSGRGQGSSYEQYF.